Detailed here is one T cell receptor beta chain. The antigen remains unidentified. The trim removed 0 bases at V and 0 bases at J, leaving 3 bases unmatched. Per germline, CDR1 SGHRS and CDR2 YFSETQ. The CDR3 consists of 17 residues. The data were obtained in a study of T-cell memory formation after mild COVID-19. The study's findings and limits: CD4/CD8 balance held among clones contracting day 15 to 85, and later expanders leaned CD4+. CD4+ contracting clones were found mainly in CM and EM, and CD8+ ones in EMRA. Detection of some responders pre-infection suggested pre-existing cross-reactive memory T cells participated. Confirmation of SARS-CoV-2 specificity was lacking for second-wave clones peaking day 37.

TCRdb recomputed calls from the 5' RACE reads with MiXCR, one row per CDR3 protein. The table lists approximately 390,000 distinct CDR3 sequences, 15% to 20% of them singletons. V usage is TRBV5-1 and J usage is TRBJ2-1, with TRBD2 identical over 10 bases. This TCR derives from a man aged 18 to 30 who had mild COVID-19 (a few samples of this study predate the infection). Cell type and time point are not known. Sequencing input: PBMCs or a T cell subset sorted from them (not recorded which). The CDR3 spells CASSLGSGGISYNEQFF. CDR3 nucleotide sequence: TGCGCCAGCAGCTTGGGTAGCGGGGGGATCTCCTACAATGAGCAGTTCTTC.